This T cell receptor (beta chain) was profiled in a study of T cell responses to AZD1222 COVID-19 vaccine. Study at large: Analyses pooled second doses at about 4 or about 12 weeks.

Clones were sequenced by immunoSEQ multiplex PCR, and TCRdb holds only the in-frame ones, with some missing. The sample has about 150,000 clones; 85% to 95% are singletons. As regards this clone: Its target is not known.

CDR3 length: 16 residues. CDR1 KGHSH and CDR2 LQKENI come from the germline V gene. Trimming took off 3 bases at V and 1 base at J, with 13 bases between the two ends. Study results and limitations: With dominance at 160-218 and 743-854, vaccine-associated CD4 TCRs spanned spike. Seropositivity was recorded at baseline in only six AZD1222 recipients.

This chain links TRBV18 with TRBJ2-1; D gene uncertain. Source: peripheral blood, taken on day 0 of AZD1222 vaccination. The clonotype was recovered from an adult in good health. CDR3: CASSPLRSGSYNEQFF. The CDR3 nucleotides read TGTGCCAGCTCACCTCTCCGGAGTGGATCCTACAATGAGCAGTTCTTC.